Given below is one T cell receptor beta chain in context. This CDR3 comprises 14 residues. Germline lookup yields CDR1 MDHEN and CDR2 SYDVKM. The ends were cut back, 6 bases at V and 7 bases at J, with 16 bases in the middle. This sample stems from a study of low-dose radiotherapy and immunotherapy resistance in tumors. Study-level information: Cyclophosphamide infusions of 200 mg/m2 came every two weeks, one day before radiation-immunotherapy.

Alpha and beta chains were covered, as first-strand cDNA relied on TRAV- and TRBV-specific primers. The authors ran roughly 20 PCR cycles to amplify TCRs with a constant-region primer and V-primer adapter. TCRdb reanalysed the reads using MiXCR and keeps one entry per CDR3 protein. Of about 84,000 distinct CDR3 sequences listed, 15% to 20% were seen once; the top ten hold approximately 1.5%. Time point described: after trial treatment. Treatment in this sample: LDRT plus nivolumab, ipilimumab, low-dose cyclophosphamide and aspirin (RACIN trial). As their treatment, donors received nivolumab, ipilimumab, aspirin, low-dose cyclophosphamide and low-dose radiotherapy.

This TCR was sampled from a male donor with prostate cancer. This material consisted of PBMCs, taken after low-dose radiotherapy plus immunotherapy. The rearrangement uses TRBV28 and TRBJ1-5; possible D gene TRBD1, 6 bases. The CDR3 loop reads CASSRRRGQQPQHF. For the CDR3, the DNA is TGTGCCAGCAGCCGCCGACGGGGGCAACAGCCCCAGCATTTT.